The clone carrying this T cell receptor (beta chain) was seen ten or more times. These data come from a study of T cells in Graves' hyperthyroidism and ophthalmopathy. Germline V gene lookup returns CDR1 SGHRS and CDR2 YFSETQ. The length of the CDR3 is 16 residues. Trimming took 3 bases from V and 4 from J; bases not matched to a gene: 7. RNA transcripts served as the template for amplifying TCR beta CDR3 regions. HTBI primers were used for first-round RT-PCR of the TCR CDR3. TCRdb recomputed calls from the multiplex PCR reads with MiXCR, one row per CDR3 protein. The table has under 350,000 distinct CDR3 sequences, 15% to 20% seen once.

The chain employs TRBV5-1 and TRBJ1-5; TRBD1 agrees at 10 bases. Sequencing used blood. The sequence was collected from a woman aged 45-59 years with Graves' hyperthyroidism. The CDR3 nucleotides read TGCGCCAGCAGCTCGGGCGGGACAGGGGATAATCAGCCCCAGCATTTT. Amino acids: CASSSGGTGDNQPQHF.